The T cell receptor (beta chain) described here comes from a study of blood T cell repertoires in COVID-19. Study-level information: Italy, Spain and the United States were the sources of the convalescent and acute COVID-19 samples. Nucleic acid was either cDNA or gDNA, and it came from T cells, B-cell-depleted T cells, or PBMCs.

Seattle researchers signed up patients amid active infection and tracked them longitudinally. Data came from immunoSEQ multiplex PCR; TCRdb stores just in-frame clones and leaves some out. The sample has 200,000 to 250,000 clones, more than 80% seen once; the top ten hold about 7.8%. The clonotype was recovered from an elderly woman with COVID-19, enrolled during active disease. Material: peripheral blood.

The CDR3 region is CASCMVRHSIEAFF. CDR3 sequence (DNA): TGTGCCAGCTGCATGGTCCGACACTCCATTGAAGCTTTCTTT. The V gene is TRBV13, the J gene TRBJ1-1; D gene uncertain. Germline V lookup: CDR1 PRHDT, CDR2 FYEKMQ (reference sequence). The ends were cut back, 8 bases at V and 7 bases at J, with 20 bases in the middle. The CDR3 loop spans 14 amino acids.